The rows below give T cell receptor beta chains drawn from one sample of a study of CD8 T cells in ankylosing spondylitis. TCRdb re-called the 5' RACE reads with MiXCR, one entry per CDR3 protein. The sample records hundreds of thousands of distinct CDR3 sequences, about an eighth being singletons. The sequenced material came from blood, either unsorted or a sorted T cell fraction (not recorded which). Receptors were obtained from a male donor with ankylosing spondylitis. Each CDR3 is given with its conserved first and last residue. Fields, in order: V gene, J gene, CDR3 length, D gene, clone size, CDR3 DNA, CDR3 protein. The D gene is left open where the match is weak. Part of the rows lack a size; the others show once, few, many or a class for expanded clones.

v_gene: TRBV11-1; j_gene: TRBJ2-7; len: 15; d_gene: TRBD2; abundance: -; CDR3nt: TGTGCCAGCAGCACGACTAGCGGGGGCTCCTACGAGCAGTACTTC; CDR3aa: CASSTTSGGSYEQYF
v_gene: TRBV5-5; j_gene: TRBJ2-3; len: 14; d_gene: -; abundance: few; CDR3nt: TGTGCCAGCAGGACGGGGCAGAACACAGATACGCAGTATTTT; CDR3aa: CASRTGQNTDTQYF
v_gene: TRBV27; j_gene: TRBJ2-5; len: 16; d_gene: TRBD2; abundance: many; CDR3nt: TGTGCCAGCAGTCCGACACTAGCGGGTGGGCCAAAGACCCAGTACTTC; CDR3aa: CASSPTLAGGPKTQYF
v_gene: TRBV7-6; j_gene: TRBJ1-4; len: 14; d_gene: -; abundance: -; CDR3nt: TGTGCCAGCAGCCTTGTTGGGGGGGATGAAAAACTGTTTTTT; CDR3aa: CASSLVGGDEKLFF
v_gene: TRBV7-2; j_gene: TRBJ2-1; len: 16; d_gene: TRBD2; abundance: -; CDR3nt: TGTGCCAGCAGCCCCCGGGGGGGGCGGGAGTTGTATGAGCAGTTCTTC; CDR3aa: CASSPRGGRELYEQFF
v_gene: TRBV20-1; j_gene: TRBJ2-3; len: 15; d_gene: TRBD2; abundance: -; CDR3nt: TGCAGTGCAGACCGGACTAGCGGGAGTTGGGATACGCAGTATTTT; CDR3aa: CSADRTSGSWDTQYF
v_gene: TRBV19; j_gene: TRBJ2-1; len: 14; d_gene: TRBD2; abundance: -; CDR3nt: TGTGCCAGTAGTCCTGGGACTAGCGGGAGGTCTCAGTTCTTC; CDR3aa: CASSPGTSGRSQFF
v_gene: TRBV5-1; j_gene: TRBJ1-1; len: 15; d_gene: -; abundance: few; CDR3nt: TGCGCCAGCAGAGGAGACAACACCTTGAACACTGAAGCTTTCTTT; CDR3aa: CASRGDNTLNTEAFF
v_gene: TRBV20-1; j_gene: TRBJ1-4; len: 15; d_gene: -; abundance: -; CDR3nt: TGCAGTGCTAGAGACCTTGCGGGGGTAGGGGAAAAACTGTTTTTT; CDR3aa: CSARDLAGVGEKLFF
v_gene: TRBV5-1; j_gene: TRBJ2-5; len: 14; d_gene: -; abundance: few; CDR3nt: TGCGCCAGCAGCTCCTACTTAGCCCAAGAGACCCAGTACTTC; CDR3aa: CASSSYLAQETQYF
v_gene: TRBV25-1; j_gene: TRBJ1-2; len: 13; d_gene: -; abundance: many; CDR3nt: TGTGCCAGCAAGCCCTCTCCGGGAAGAGGCTACACCTTC; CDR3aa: CASKPSPGRGYTF
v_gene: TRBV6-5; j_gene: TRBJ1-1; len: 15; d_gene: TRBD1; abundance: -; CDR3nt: TGTGCCAGCAGTTGGGGGGGACAGTTGAACACTGAAGCTTTCTTT; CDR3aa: CASSWGGQLNTEAFF
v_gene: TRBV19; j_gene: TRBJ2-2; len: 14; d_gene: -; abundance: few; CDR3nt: TGTGCCAGTAAAGCCGGACGGACAACCGGGGAGCTGTTTTTT; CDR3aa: CASKAGRTTGELFF
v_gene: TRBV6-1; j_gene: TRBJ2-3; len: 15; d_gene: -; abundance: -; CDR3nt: TGTGCCAGCAGTGAAGGTCAGGCGGGCACAGATACGCAGTATTTT; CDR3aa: CASSEGQAGTDTQYF
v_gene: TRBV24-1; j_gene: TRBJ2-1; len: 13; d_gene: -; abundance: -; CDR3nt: TGTGCCACCAGTGACAGTTCCTACAATGAGCAGTTCTTC; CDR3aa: CATSDSSYNEQFF
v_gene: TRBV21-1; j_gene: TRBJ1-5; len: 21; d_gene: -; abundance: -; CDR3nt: TGTGCCAGCAGCTGTCAAAGCTGTAACATTGTGGGGACAGGGGGCCTTCAGCCCCAGCATTTT; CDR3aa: CASSCQSCNIVGTGGLQPQHF
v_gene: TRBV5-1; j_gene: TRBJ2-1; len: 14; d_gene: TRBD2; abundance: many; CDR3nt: TGCGCCAGCAGCCCGTGGGACTACCTCAATGAGCAGTTCTTC; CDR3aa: CASSPWDYLNEQFF
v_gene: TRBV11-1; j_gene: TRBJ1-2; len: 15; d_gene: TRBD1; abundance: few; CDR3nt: TGTGCCAGCAGCTCACCGGACAGGGGGAACTATGGCTACACCTTC; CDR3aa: CASSSPDRGNYGYTF
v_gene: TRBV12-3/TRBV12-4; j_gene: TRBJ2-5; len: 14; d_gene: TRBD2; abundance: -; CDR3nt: TGTGCCAGCAGAGCAACCCGGGAGGCAGAGACCCAGTACTTC; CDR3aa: CASRATREAETQYF
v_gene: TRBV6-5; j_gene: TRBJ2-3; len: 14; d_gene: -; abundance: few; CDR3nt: TGTGCCAGCAGTTACTTTAGGTCTTTGGATACGCAGTATTTT; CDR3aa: CASSYFRSLDTQYF
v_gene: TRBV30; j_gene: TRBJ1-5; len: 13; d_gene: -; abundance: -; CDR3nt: TGTGCCTGGATAGGGTGGGTCGGTCAGCCCCAGCATTTT; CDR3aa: CAWIGWVGQPQHF
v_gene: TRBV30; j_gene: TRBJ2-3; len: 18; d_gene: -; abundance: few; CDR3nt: TGTGCCTGGAGTGTTTATGACCCCGGGATTAGATTCACAGATACGCAGTATTTT; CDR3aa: CAWSVYDPGIRFTDTQYF
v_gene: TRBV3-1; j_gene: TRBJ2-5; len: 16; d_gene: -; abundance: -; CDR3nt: TGTGCCAGCAGCCAAGTGGGATGGGGGGCTGGTGAGACCCAGTACTTC; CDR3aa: CASSQVGWGAGETQYF
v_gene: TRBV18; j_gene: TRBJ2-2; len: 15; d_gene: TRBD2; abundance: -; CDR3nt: TGTGCCAGCTCACCTTATAGCGGGCAGACCGGGGAGCTGTTTTTT; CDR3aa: CASSPYSGQTGELFF
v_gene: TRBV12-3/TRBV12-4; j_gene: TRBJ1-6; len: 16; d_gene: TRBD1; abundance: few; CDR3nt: TGTGCCAGCAGTATCGACTGGACAGGGAATAATTCACCCCTCCACTTT; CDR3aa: CASSIDWTGNNSPLHF
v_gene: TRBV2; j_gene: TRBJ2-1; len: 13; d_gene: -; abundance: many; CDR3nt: TGTGCCAGAACACGGGATGGGACCAATGAGCAGTTCTTC; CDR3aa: CARTRDGTNEQFF
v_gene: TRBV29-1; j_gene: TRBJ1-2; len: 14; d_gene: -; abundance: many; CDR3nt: TGCAGCGTTGAAATTGAGGGGACGAGCTATGGCTACACCTTC; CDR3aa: CSVEIEGTSYGYTF
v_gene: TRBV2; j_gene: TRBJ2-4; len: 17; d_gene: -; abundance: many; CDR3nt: TGTGCCAGCAGTGAAGCGCTGGGACTCCTAGCCAAAAACATTCAGTACTTC; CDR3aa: CASSEALGLLAKNIQYF
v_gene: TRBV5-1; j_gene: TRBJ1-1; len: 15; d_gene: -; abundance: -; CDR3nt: TGCGCCAGCAGCCCGAGAGGGTCTTCGAACACTGAAGCTTTCTTT; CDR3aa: CASSPRGSSNTEAFF
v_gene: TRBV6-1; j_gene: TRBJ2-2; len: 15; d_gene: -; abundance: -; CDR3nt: TGTGCCAGCAATGGAGGGAGAGGAAACACCGGGGAGCTGTTTTTT; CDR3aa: CASNGGRGNTGELFF
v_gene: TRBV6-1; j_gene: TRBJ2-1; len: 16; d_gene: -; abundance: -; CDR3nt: TGTGCCAGCAGAGAGAAACAAGGGTCGGGCTGGCATGAGCAGTTCTTC; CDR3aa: CASREKQGSGWHEQFF